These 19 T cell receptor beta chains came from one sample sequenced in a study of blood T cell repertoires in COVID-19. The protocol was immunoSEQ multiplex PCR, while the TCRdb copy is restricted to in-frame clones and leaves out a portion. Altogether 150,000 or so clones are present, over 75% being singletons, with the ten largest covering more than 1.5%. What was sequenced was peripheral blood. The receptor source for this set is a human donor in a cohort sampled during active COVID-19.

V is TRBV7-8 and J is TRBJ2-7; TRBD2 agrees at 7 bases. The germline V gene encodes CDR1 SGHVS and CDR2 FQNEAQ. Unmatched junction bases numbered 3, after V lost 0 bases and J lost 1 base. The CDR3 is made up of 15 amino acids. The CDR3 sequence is CASSLAWGGSYEQYF. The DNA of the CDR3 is TGTGCCAGCAGCTTAGCCTGGGGGGGTTCCTACGAGCAGTACTTC.

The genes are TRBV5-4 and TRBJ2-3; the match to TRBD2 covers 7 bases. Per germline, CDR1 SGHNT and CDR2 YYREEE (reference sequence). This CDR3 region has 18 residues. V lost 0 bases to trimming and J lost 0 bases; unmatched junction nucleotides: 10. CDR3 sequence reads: CASSLGVGLAVSTDTQYF. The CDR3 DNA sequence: TGTGCCAGCAGCTTGGGGGTTGGCCTAGCGGTTAGCACAGATACGCAGTATTTT.

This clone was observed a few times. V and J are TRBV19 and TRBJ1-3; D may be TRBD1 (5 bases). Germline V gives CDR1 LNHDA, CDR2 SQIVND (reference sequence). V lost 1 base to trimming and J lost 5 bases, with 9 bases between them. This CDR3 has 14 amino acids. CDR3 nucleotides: TGTGCCAGTAGTATAGCAGGGTCCAGAAACACCATATATTTT. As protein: CASSIAGSRNTIYF.

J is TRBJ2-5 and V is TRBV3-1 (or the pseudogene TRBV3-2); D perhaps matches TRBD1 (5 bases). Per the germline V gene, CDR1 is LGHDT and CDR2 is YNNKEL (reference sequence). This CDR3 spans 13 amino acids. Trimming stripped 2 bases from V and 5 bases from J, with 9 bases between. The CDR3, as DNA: TGTGCCAGCAGCCAAAGGGGAAGGGAGACCCAGTACTTC. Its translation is CASSQRGRETQYF.

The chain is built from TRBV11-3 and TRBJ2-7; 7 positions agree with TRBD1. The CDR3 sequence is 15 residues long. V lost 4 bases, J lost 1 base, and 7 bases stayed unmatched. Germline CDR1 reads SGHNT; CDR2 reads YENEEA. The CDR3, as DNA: TGTGCCAGCAGCTCTGACAGGGAGAAGTCCTACGAGCAGTACTTC. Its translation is CASSSDREKSYEQYF.

The CDR3 spells CASSPGTGFNSPLHF. In DNA, the CDR3 is TGTGCCAGCAGCCCAGGGACAGGGTTTAATTCACCCCTCCACTTT. The rearrangement uses TRBV7-2 and TRBJ1-6, with 9 bases matching TRBD1. The length of the CDR3 is 15 residues. Germline-derived CDR1 and CDR2 are SGHTA and FQGNSA. V gave up 5 bases and J gave up 6 bases; unmatched junction bases: 5. Supplemented by reference TRBV7-2 and TRBJ1-6, the full variable domain reads GAGVSQSPSNKVTEKGKDVELRCDPISGHTALYWYRQSLGQGLEFLIYFQGNSAPDKSGLPSDRFSAERTGGSVSTLTIQRTQQEDSAVYLCASSPGTGFNSPLHFGNGTRLTVT.

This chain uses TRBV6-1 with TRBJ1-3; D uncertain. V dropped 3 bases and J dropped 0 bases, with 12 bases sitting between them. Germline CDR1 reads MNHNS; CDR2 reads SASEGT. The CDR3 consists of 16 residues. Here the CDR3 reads CASSDSSPGSGNTIYF. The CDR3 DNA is TGTGCCAGCAGTGATTCAAGCCCAGGCTCTGGAAACACCATATATTTT.

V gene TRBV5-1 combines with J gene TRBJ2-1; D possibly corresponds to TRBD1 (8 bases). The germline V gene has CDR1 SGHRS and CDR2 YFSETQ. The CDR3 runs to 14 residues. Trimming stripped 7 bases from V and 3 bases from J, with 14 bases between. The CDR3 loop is CASQGASGYNEQFF. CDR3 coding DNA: TGCGCCAGCCAGGGGGCTAGCGGCTACAATGAGCAGTTCTTC.

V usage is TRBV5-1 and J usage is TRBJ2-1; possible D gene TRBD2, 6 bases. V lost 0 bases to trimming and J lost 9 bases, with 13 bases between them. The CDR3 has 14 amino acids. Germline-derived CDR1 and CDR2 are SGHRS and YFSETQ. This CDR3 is CASSLEQLAAEQFF. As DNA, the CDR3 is TGCGCCAGCAGCTTGGAACAACTAGCTGCTGAGCAGTTCTTC. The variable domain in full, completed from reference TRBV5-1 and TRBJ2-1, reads KAGVTQTPRYLIKTRGQQVTLSCSPISGHRSVSWYQQTPGQGLQFLFEYFSETQRNKGNFPGRFSGRQFSNSRSEMNVSTLELGDSALYLCASSLEQLAAEQFFGPGTRLTVL.

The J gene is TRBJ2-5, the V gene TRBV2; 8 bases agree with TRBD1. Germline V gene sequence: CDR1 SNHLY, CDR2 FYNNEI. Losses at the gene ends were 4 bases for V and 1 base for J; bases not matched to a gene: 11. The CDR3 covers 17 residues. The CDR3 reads CASSGPTGVPSQETQYF. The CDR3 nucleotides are TGTGCCAGCAGTGGACCGACAGGGGTACCCTCCCAAGAGACCCAGTACTTC.

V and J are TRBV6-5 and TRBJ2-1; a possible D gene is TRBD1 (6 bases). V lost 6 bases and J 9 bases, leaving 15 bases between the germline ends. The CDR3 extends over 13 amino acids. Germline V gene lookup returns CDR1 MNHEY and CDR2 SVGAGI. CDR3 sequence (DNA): TGTGCCAGCAGGCGACAGGTTCAGGGTGAGCAGTTCTTC. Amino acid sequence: CASRRQVQGEQFF.

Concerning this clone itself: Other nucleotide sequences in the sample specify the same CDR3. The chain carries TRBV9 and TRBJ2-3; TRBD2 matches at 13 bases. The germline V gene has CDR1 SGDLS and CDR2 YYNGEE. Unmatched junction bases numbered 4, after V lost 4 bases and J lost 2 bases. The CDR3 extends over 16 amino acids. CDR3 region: CASSFGLAGVTDTQYF. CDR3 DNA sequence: TGTGCCAGCAGCTTCGGACTAGCGGGGGTCACAGATACGCAGTATTTT. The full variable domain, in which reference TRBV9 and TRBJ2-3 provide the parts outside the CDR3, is DSGVTQTPKHLITATGQRVTLRCSPRSGDLSVYWYQQSLDQGLQFLIQYYNGEERAKGNILERFSAQQFPDLHSELNLSSLELGDSALYFCASSFGLAGVTDTQYFGPGTRLTVL.

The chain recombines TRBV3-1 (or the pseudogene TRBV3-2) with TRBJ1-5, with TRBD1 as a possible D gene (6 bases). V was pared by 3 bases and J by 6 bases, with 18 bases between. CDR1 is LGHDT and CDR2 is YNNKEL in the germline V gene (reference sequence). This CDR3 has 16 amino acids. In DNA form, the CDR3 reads TGTGCCAGCAGCCATACACGAACAGGGCGTCCTCAGCCCCAGCATTTT. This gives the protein CASSHTRTGRPQPQHF.

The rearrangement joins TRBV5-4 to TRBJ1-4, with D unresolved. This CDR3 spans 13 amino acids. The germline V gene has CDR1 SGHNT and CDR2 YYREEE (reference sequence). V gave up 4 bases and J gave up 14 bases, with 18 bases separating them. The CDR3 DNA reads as TGTGCCAGCAGCCCCTCGGTAGGGAGTGTGCTGTTTTTT. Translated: CASSPSVGSVLFF.

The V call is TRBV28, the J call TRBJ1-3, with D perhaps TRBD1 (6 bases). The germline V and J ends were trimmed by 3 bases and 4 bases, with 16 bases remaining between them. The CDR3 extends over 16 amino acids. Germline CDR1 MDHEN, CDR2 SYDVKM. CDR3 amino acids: CASSLAYQGPGNTIYF. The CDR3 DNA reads TGTGCCAGCAGTTTGGCCTATCAGGGGCCAGGAAACACCATATATTTT.

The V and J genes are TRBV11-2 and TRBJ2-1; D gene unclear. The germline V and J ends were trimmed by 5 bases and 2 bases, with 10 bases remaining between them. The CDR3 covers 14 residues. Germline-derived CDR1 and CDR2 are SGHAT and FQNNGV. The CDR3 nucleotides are TGTGCCAGCAGCGAATACTACACCTACAATGAGCAGTTCTTC. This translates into CASSEYYTYNEQFF.

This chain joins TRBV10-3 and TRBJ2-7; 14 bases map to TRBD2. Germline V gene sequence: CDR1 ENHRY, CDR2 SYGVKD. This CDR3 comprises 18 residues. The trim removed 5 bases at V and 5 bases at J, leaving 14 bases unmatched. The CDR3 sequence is CAISSGTSGSRLLHEQYF. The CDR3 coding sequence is TGTGCCATCAGTTCCGGGACTAGCGGGAGTCGGCTCCTTCACGAGCAGTACTTC.

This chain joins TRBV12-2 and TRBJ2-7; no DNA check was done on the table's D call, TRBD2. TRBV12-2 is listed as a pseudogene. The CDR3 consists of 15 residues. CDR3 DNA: TGTGCAAGTCGCTTAGGAACGGGGTTTTTCTACGAGCAGTACTTC. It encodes CASRLGTGFFYEQYF.

The CDR3 DNA is TGTGCCATCGGCAGGGGACAGACGAGCCTCTACGAGCAGTACTTC. Amino acid sequence: CAIGRGQTSLYEQYF. The chain joins TRBV28 to TRBJ2-7; TRBD1 matches at 7 bases. Looked up from germline, CDR1 is MDHEN and CDR2 is SYDVKM. The CDR3 runs 15 residues. V dropped 10 bases and J dropped 3; count of bases not matched to a gene: 15.